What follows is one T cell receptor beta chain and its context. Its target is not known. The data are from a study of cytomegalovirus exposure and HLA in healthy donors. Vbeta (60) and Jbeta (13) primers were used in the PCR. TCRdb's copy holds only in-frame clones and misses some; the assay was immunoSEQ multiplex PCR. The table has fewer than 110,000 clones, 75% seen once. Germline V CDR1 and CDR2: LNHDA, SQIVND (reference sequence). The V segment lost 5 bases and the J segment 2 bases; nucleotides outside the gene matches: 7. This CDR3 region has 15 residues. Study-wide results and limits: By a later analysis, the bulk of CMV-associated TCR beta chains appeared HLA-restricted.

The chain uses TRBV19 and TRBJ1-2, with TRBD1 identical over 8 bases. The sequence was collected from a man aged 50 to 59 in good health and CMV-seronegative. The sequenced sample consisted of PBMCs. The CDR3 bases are TGTGCCAGTAGTCCTCGACAGGGGAACAACTATGGCTACACCTTC. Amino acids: CASSPRQGNNYGYTF.